A selection of T cell receptor beta chains follows, all from one sample in a study of T-cell memory formation after mild COVID-19. TCRdb reprocessed the 5' RACE reads with MiXCR, giving one entry per CDR3 protein. The repertoire has 200,000 to 250,000 distinct CDR3 sequences, about 9.2% of them found once; the top ten carry 3% to 4.5%. Sequencing was carried out using PBMCs or a T cell subset sorted from them (not recorded which). The source of these receptors is a man younger than 35 who had mild COVID-19 (a few samples of this study predate the infection). Cell type and time point are not known. CDR3s include the opening cysteine and the closing phenylalanine or tryptophan. A D gene is named only where the DNA matches it firmly. Some rows have no size entry. The others give once, few or many, or a class for an expanded clone.

TRBJ2-3	.	few	TRBV7-2	TGTGCCAGCAGCTTAGTGGGGGGCCCCAGCAACACAGATACGCAGTATTTT	CASSLVGGPSNTDTQYF
TRBJ1-5	.	many	TRBV12-3/TRBV12-4	TGTGCCAGCAGTTTATCTGGGGTTGGCAATCAGCCCCAGCATTTT	CASSLSGVGNQPQHF
TRBJ2-2	.	few	TRBV6-2/TRBV6-3	TGTGCCAGCAGTCGACAGCCTTTTAACACCGGGGAGCTGTTTTTT	CASSRQPFNTGELFF
TRBJ1-5	.	.	TRBV5-1	TGCGCCAGCAGCCCTGGTGCGGGAAATCAGCCCCAGCATTTT	CASSPGAGNQPQHF
TRBJ1-2	TRBD1	.	TRBV30	TGTGCCTGGAGTCGACAGGGCGGAGGCTACACCTTC	CAWSRQGGGYTF
TRBJ2-1	TRBD2	many	TRBV7-2	TGTGCCAGCCAGGGCGGAGCGGGGCGGTACAATGAGCAGTTCTTC	CASQGGAGRYNEQFF
TRBJ1-2	TRBD1	.	TRBV20-1	TGCAGTGCTATAGACAGGGTTGGTTTCTATGGCTACACCTTC	CSAIDRVGFYGYTF
TRBJ2-2	.	few	TRBV7-2	TGTGCCAGCAGCCCTAGCTGGGGCGGGGAGCTGTTTTTT	CASSPSWGGELFF
TRBJ2-7	TRBD1	many	TRBV4-2	TGTGCCAGCAGCCAACTAATCCGGGACAGGGGGCGGAGGGAGCAGTACTTC	CASSQLIRDRGRREQYF
TRBJ2-1	.	.	TRBV3-1	TGTGCCAGCAGCCCGGACATCTACAATGAGCAGTTCTTC	CASSPDIYNEQFF
TRBJ2-1	TRBD1	few	TRBV5-1	TGCGCCAGCAGCTTGGCTCCGGGACAGGCCTACACCGATGAGCAGTTCTTC	CASSLAPGQAYTDEQFF